The source of this T cell receptor (beta chain) is a study of neoadjuvant anti-PD-1 for oral cavity cancer. Whole-study context: Nivolumab at 3 mg/kg was mostly given biweekly, three to four doses, pre-surgery.

This clone has only one observation. No antigen is known for it. Survey sequencing of tumors mostly used 4.8 ug DNA, two replicates. Only in-frame clones appear in the TCRdb table, and some are missing; sequencing was by immunoSEQ multiplex PCR. The sample records about 12,000 clones, about 60% being singletons. Study-wide findings and caveats: Treg/Th17 ratio rose with pretreatment blood and fell with post-treatment tumor TCRbeta clonality. Greater tumor shrinkage accompanied bigger post-treatment sizes of preexisting clones.

The V gene end was trimmed by 7 bases and the J gene end by 6 bases; junction bases not matched to a gene: 14. The CDR3 runs to 15 residues. Germline CDR1 SGHRS, CDR2 YFSETQ. V usage is TRBV5-1 and J usage is TRBJ2-7, with 9 bases aligning to TRBD1. The receptor comes from a person aged 40-85 years with oral cavity squamous cell carcinoma. Material: tumor tissue, obtained before nivolumab (anti-PD-1) treatment. The CDR3 DNA is TGCGCCAGCGGCTACGGGGGACAGGGTTCAGGCGAGCAGTACTTC. Protein product: CASGYGGQGSGEQYF. Full variable domain (rest looked up from reference TRBV5-1 and TRBJ2-7): KAGVTQTPRYLIKTRGQQVTLSCSPISGHRSVSWYQQTPGQGLQFLFEYFSETQRNKGNFPGRFSGRQFSNSRSEMNVSTLELGDSALYLCASGYGGQGSGEQYFGPGTRLTVT.